This T cell receptor beta chain originates from a study of cytomegalovirus exposure and HLA in healthy donors. General observations from the study: Most subjects' HLA-A and HLA-B alleles were reportedly predicted from TCR beta sequences.

The CDR3 loop spans 15 amino acids. V lost 2 bases to trimming and J lost 5 bases, with 14 bases between them. Germline V lookup: CDR1 ENHRY, CDR2 SYGVKD. This clone has a handful of counts. Its antigen is unidentified. Primers for the PCR totalled 60 Vbeta and 13 Jbeta. Some clones are missing from TCRdb's copy, which holds only in-frame ones; the method was immunoSEQ multiplex PCR. The sample consists of 130,000 or so clones, 8.5% of them appearing once. The rearrangement uses TRBV10-3 and TRBJ2-3, with D possibly being TRBD1 (6 bases). The specimen was PBMCs. This TCR was recovered from a man in his forties in good health and CMV-seronegative. CDR3 bases: TGTGCCATCAGTGAGCCTTTTACAGGGATAGATACGCAGTATTTT. It translates to CAISEPFTGIDTQYF.